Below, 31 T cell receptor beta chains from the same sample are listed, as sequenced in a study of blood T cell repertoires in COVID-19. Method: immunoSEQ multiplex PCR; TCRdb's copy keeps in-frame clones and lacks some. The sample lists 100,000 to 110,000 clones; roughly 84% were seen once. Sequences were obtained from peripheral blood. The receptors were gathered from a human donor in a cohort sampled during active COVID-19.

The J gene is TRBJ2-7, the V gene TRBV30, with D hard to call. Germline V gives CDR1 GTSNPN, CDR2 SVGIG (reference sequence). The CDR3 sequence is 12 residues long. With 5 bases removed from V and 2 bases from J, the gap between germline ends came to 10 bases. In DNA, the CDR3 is TGTGCCTGGGGACGGGTAACCTACGAGCAGTACTTC. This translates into CAWGRVTYEQYF.

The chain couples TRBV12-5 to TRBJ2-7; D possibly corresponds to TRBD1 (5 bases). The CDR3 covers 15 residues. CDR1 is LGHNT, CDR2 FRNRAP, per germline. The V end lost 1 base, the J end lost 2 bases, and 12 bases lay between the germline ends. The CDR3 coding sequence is TGTGCTAGTGGTTTGGCCCAGACAGTAACCTACGAGCAGTACTTC. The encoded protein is CASGLAQTVTYEQYF.

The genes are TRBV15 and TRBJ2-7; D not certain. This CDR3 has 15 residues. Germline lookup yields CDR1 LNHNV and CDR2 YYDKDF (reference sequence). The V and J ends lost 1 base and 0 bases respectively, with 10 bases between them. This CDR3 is CATSRVGQFSYEQYF. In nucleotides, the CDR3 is TGTGCCACCAGCAGAGTTGGGCAGTTCTCCTACGAGCAGTACTTC.

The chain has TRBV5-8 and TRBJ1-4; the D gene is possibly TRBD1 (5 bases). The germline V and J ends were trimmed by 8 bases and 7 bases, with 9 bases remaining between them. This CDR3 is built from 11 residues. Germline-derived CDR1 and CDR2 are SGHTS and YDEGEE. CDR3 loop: CASLQGEKLFF. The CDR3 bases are TGTGCCAGTTTGCAGGGTGAAAAACTGTTTTTT.

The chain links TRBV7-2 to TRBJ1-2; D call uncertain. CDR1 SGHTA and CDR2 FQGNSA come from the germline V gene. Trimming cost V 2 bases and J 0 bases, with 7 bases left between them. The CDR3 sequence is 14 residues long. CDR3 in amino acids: CASSLTEANYGYTF. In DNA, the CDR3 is TGTGCCAGCAGCTTAACAGAAGCTAACTATGGCTACACCTTC.

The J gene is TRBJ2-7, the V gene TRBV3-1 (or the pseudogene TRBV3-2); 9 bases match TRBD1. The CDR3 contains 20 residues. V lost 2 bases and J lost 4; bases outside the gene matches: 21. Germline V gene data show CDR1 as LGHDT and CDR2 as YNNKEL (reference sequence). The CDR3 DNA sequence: TGTGCCAGCAGCCAACCCAACAGAGGTGACTGGGACAGGGTGATATACGAGCAGTACTTC. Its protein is CASSQPNRGDWDRVIYEQYF.

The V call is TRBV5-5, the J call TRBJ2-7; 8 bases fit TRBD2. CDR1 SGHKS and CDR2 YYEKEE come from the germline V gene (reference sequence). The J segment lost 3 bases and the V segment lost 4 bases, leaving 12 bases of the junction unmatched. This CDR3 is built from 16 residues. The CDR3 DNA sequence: TGTGCCAGCAGCCCCGGGGGGGCAGAATTAAGCTACGAGCAGTACTTC. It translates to CASSPGGAELSYEQYF.

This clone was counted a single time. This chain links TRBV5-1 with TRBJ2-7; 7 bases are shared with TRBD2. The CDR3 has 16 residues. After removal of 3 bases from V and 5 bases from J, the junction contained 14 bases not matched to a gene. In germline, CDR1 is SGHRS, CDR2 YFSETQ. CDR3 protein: CASSSSPGRALDEQYF. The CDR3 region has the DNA TGCGCCAGCAGCTCCTCGCCGGGGAGGGCCTTGGACGAGCAGTACTTC.

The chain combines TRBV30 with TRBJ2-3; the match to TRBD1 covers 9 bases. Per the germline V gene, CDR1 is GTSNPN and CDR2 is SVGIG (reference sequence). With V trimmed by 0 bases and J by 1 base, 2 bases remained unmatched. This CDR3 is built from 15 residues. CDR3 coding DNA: TGTGCCTGGAGTGTCTGGACAGGGGGCACAGATACGCAGTATTTT. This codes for CAWSVWTGGTDTQYF. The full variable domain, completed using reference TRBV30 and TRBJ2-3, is SQTIHQWPATLVQPVGSPLSLECTVEGTSNPNLYWYRQAAGRGLQLLFYSVGIGQISSEVPQNLSASRPQDRQFILSSKKLLLSDSGFYLCAWSVWTGGTDTQYFGPGTRLTVL.

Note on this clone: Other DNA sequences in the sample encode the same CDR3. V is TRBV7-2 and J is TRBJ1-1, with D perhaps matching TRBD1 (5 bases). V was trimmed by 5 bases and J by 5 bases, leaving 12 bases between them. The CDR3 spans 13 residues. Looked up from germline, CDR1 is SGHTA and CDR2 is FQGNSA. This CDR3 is CASSGQGGTEAFF. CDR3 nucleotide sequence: TGTGCCAGCAGCGGGCAGGGAGGTACTGAAGCTTTCTTT.

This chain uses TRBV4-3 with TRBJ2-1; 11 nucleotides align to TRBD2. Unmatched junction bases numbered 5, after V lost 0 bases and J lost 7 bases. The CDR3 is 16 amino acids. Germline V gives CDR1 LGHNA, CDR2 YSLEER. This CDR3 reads CASSQDTSGGSNEQFF. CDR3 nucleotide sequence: TGCGCCAGCAGCCAAGATACTAGCGGGGGAAGTAATGAGCAGTTCTTC.

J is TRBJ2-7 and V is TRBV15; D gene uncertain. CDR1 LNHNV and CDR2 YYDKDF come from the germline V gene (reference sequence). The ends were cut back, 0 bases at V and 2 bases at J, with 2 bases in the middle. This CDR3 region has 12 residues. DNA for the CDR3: TGTGCCACCAGCAGAGATACCTACGAGCAGTACTTC. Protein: CATSRDTYEQYF.

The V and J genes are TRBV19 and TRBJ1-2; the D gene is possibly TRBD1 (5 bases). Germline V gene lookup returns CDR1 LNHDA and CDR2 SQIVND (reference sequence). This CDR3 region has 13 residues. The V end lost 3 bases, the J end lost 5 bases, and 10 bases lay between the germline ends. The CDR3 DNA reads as TGTGCCAGTAGTATGTTACAGGCATATGGCTACACCTTC. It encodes CASSMLQAYGYTF.

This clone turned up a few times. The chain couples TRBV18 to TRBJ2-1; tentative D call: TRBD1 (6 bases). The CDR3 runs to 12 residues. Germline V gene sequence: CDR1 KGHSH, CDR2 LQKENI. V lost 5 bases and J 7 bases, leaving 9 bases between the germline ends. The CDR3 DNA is TGTGCCAGCTCAATCGACAGGAATGAGCAGTTCTTC. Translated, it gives CASSIDRNEQFF.

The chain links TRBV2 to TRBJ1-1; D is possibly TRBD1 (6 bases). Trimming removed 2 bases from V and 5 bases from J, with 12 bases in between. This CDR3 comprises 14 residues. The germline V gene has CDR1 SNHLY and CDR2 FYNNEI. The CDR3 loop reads CASSERQVSTEAFF. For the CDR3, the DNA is TGTGCCAGCAGTGAAAGACAGGTATCTACTGAAGCTTTCTTT.

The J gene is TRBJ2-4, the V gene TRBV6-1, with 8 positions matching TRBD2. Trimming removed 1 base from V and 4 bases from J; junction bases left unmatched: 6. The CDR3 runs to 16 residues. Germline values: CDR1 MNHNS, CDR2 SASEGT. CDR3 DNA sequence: TGTGCCAGCAGTGAAGAAGCGGGGGCGCCTAAAAACATTCAGTACTTC. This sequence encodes CASSEEAGAPKNIQYF.

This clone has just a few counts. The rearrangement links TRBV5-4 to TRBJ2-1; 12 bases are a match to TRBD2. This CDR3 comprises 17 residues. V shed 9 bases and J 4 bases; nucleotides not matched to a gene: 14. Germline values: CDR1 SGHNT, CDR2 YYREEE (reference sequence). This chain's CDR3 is CATSLAGGSGMYNEQFF. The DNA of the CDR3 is TGTGCCACCTCACTAGCGGGAGGATCCGGGATGTACAATGAGCAGTTCTTC.

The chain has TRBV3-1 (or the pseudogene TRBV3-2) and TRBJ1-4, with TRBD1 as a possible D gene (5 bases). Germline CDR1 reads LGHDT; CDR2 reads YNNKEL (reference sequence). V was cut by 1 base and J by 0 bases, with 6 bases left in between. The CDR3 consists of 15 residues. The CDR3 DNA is TGTGCCAGCAGCCAAGCGGGGGCAACTAATGAAAAACTGTTTTTT. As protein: CASSQAGATNEKLFF.

The CDR3 is CASSAQGGRSAEQYF. DNA of the CDR3: TGTGCCAGCAGCGCCCAGGGGGGACGCTCAGCCGAGCAGTACTTC. J is TRBJ2-7 and V is TRBV7-9; D is possibly TRBD1 (7 bases). The CDR3 sequence is 15 residues long. CDR1 is SEHNR, CDR2 FQNEAQ, per germline (reference sequence). Between the trimmed V and J ends, which lost 5 bases and 6 bases, there was a span of 20 bases.

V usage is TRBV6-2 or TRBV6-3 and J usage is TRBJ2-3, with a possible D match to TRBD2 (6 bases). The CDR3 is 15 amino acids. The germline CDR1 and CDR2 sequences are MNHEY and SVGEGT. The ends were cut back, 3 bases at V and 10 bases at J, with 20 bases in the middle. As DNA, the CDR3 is TGTGCCAGCAGTTATGCGGGACCTAGACCAGGTGCGCAGTATTTT. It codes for CASSYAGPRPGAQYF.

As DNA, the CDR3 is TGTGCCAGCAGCTCATCCGGGACATACTTGAACACTGAAGCTTTCTTT. Translating it yields CASSSSGTYLNTEAFF. The chain joins TRBV5-6 to TRBJ1-1, with D perhaps TRBD1 (6 bases). The length of the CDR3 is 16 residues. Trimming cost V 3 bases and J 0 bases, with 15 bases left between them. The germline gives CDR1 SGHDT, CDR2 YYEEEE.

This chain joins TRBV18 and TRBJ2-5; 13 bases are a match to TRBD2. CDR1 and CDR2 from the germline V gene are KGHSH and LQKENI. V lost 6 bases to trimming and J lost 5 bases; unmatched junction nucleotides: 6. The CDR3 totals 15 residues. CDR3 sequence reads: CASSPGLAGAETQYF. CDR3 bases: TGTGCCAGCTCCCCAGGACTAGCGGGAGCTGAGACCCAGTACTTC.

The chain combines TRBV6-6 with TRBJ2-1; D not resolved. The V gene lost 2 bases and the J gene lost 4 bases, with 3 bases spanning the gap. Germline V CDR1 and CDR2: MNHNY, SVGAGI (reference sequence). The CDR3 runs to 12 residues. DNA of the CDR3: TGTGCCAGCAGTTACCAATACAATGAGCAGTTCTTC. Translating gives CASSYQYNEQFF.

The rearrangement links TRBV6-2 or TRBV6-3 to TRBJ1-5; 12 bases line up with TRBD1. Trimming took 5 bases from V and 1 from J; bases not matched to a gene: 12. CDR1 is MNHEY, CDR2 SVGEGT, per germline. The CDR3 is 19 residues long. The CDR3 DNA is TGTGCCAGCAGTCACCGACCGGGACAGGGGGCCTGGAGCAATCAGCCCCAGCATTTT. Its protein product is CASSHRPGQGAWSNQPQHF.

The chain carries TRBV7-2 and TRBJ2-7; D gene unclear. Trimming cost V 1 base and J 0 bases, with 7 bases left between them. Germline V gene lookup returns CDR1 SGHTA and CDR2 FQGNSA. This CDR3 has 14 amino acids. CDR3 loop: CASSLGPGSYEQYF. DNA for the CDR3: TGTGCCAGCAGCTTAGGCCCCGGCTCCTACGAGCAGTACTTC.

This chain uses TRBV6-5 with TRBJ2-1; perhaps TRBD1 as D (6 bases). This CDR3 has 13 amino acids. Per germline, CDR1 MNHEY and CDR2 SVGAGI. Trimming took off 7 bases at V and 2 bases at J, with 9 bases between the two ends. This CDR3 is CASITGTYNEQFF. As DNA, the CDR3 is TGTGCCAGCATTACAGGGACCTACAATGAGCAGTTCTTC.

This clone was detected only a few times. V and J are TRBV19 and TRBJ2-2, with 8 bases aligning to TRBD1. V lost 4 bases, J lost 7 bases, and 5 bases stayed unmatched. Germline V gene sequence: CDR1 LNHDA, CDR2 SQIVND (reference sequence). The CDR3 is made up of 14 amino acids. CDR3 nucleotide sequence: TGTGCCAGTAGTAGGGACAGGTCCATCGGGGAGCTGTTTTTT. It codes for CASSRDRSIGELFF.

Written as DNA, the CDR3 is TGTGCCAGCAGCAACCGGACAGGGAAGGGGTTCGAAAAACTGTTTTTT. As protein: CASSNRTGKGFEKLFF. The chain uses TRBV21-1 and TRBJ1-4; TRBD1, the D gene given by the table, was not confirmed from the DNA. TRBV21-1 is an annotated pseudogene. The CDR3 consists of 16 residues.

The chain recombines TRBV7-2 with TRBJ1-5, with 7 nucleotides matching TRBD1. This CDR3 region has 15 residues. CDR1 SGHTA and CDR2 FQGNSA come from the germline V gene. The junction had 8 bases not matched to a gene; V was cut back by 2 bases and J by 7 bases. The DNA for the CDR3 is TGTGCCAGCAGCTTAAAAGCAGGGGGGAGCCAGCCCCAGCATTTT. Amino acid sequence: CASSLKAGGSQPQHF.

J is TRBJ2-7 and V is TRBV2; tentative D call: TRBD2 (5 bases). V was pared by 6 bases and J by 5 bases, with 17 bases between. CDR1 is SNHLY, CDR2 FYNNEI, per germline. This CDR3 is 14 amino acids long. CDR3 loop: CASRYRDLDHEQYF. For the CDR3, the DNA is TGTGCCAGCAGATACCGGGATTTAGACCACGAGCAGTACTTC.

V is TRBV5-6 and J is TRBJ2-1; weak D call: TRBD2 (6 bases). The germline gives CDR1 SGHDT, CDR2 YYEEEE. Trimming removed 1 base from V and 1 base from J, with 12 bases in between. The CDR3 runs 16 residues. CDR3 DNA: TGTGCCAGCAGCTTGATTTTGGGGGGTTCCTACAATGAGCAGTTCTTC. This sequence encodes CASSLILGGSYNEQFF.